What follows are 5 T cell receptor beta chains derived from one specimen sequenced in a study of blood T cell repertoires in COVID-19. Repertoires were generated with immunoSEQ multiplex PCR, while TCRdb's copy carries only in-frame clones and drops some. The sample yields tens of thousands of clones, about three quarters seen once. The sequencing input was peripheral blood. Source of these receptors: a human donor in a cohort sampled during active COVID-19.

The chain is built from TRBV7-8 and TRBJ2-5, with 7 positions matching TRBD1. This CDR3 is built from 14 residues. Trimming cost V 1 base and J 9 bases; bases outside gene matches: 8. Germline CDR1 is SGHVS and CDR2 is FQNEAQ. CDR3 residues: CASSLVGTEGSQYF. DNA for the CDR3: TGTGCCAGCAGCTTAGTCGGGACAGAGGGTTCCCAGTACTTC.

The V and J genes are TRBV7-8 and TRBJ2-5, with 9 positions matching TRBD2. CDR1 is SGHVS and CDR2 is FQNEAQ in the germline V gene. Unmatched junction bases numbered 8, after V lost 2 bases and J lost 1 base. This CDR3 is built from 17 residues. CDR3 sequence: CASSLSSLAGFQETQYF. CDR3 in DNA: TGTGCCAGCAGCTTATCTTCGCTAGCGGGGTTCCAAGAGACCCAGTACTTC.

The chain links TRBV5-1 to TRBJ1-4; the match to TRBD1 covers 7 bases. This CDR3 contains 14 residues. Per germline, CDR1 SGHRS and CDR2 YFSETQ. The trim removed 4 bases at V and 4 bases at J, leaving 4 bases unmatched. The CDR3 DNA follows: TGCGCCAGCAGCCCGGCAGGGGGTAATGAAAAACTGTTTTTT. Its protein is CASSPAGGNEKLFF.

The gene calls are TRBV30 and TRBJ1-5; 9 bases fit TRBD1. V was pared by 2 bases and J by 6 bases, with 8 bases of the junction left unmatched. Germline CDR1 and CDR2: GTSNPN and SVGIG (reference sequence). The CDR3 runs to 15 residues. CDR3 nucleotides: TGTGCCTGGAGTACCCCGGGACAGGGTGTTCAGCCCCAGCATTTT. It is translated as CAWSTPGQGVQPQHF.

The chain recombines TRBV5-4 with TRBJ1-3; D might be TRBD1 (6 bases). The CDR3 length is 15 residues. Trimming took off 5 bases at V and 0 bases at J, with 12 bases between the two ends. Germline V gene lookup returns CDR1 SGHNT and CDR2 YYREEE (reference sequence). The CDR3 loop reads CASSKTGNSGNTIYF. The CDR3 nucleotides read TGTGCCAGCAGTAAGACAGGCAACTCTGGAAACACCATATATTTT.